Reported below is one T cell receptor (beta chain). What it binds is unknown. Mouse names are used for the genes. The read terminates 1 residue before the CDR3 end, so the remaining end is supplied by the germline J gene. The data stem from a study of tissue T cells after allogeneic stem cell transplantation. Sequenced by immunoSEQ multiplex PCR; TCRdb stores in-frame clones only, minus some. The sample has thousands of clones; over 45% are singletons. As to time point: mouse harvest day 7 after allogeneic transplant. Tail vein injection delivered 10^7 T-cell-depleted bone marrow cells and 10^6 splenic CD5+ T cells. V lost 2 bases to trimming and J lost 0 bases, with 4 bases between them. CDR1 and CDR2 from the germline V gene are GFQATS and STVNSAI. This CDR3 has 12 residues. Findings and caveats of the study: In patients and mice, blood and spleen missed much of tissue repertoire.

This sequence originates from a female BALB/c mouse given C57BL/6 T cells with graft-versus-host disease after an allogeneic hematopoietic cell transplant. Sequencing was done on a sample of gut tissue. The chain recombines TRBV20 with TRBJ1-1; D remains unclear. The CDR3 region is CGARTTNTEVFF. The covered CDR3 bases are TGTGGTGCTAGGACAACAAACACAGAAGTCTTC.